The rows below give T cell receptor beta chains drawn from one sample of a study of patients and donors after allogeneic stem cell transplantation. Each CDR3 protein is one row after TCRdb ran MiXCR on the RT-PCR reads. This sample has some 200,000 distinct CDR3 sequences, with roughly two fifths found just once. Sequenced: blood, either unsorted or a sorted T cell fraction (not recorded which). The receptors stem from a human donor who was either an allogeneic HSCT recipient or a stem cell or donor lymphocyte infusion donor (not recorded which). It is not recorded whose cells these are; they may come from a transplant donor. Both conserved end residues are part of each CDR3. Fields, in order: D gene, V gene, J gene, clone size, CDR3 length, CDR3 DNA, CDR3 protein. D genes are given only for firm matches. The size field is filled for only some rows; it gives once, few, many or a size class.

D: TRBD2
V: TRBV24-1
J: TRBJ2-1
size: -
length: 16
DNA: TGTGCCACCAGTGCTCCGACTAGCGGGATTGTCAATGAGCAGTTCTTC
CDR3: CATSAPTSGIVNEQFF

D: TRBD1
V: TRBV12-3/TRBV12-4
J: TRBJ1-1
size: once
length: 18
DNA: TGTGCCAGCAGTCCCGGGACAGGGACGGGAGGGTTGAACACTGAAGCTTTCTTT
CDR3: CASSPGTGTGGLNTEAFF

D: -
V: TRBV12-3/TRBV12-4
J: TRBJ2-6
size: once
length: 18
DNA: TGTGCCAGCAGTCCGCCGGCAGGGCTTAGCTCTGGGGCCAACGTCCTGACTTTC
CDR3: CASSPPAGLSSGANVLTF

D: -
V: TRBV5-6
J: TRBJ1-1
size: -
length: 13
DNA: TGTGCCAGCAGCTTCGCCGAGGTGACTGAAGCTTTCTTT
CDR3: CASSFAEVTEAFF

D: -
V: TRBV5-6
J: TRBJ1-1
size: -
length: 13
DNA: TGTGCCAGCAGCTTGGCCGGGGGAGGTGAAGCTTTCTTT
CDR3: CASSLAGGGEAFF

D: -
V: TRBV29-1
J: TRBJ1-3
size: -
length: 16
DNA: TGCAGCGTTGTAGACCCCCGGGGGCGGCTTGGAAACACCATATATTTT
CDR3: CSVVDPRGRLGNTIYF

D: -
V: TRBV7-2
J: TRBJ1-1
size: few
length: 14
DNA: TGTGCCAGCAGCCCCCGCGACATGAACACTGAAGCTTTCTTT
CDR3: CASSPRDMNTEAFF

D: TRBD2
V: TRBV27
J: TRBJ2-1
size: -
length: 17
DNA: TGTGCCAGCAGTTCCCGGACCCAGCGGGAGGGATACAATGAGCAGTTCTTC
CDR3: CASSSRTQREGYNEQFF

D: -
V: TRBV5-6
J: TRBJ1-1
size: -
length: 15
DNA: TGTGCCAGCAGCTCGTTTAAGACACTGAACACTGAAGCTTTCTTT
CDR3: CASSSFKTLNTEAFF

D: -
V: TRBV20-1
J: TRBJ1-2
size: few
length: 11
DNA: TGCAGTGCTAGGGCGGACGATGGCTACACCTTC
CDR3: CSARADDGYTF

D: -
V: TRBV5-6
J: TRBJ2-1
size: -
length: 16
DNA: TGTGCCAGCAGCTTGATGTGGGACACTCCATACAATGAGCAGTTCTTC
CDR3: CASSLMWDTPYNEQFF

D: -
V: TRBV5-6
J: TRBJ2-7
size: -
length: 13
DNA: TGTGCCAGCAGCTTGGCGTCCAGCCACGAGCAGTACTTC
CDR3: CASSLASSHEQYF

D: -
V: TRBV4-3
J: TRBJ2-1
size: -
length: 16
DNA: TGCGCCAGCAGCCAAGATAACAGCCTGACCTACAATGAGCAGTTCTTC
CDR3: CASSQDNSLTYNEQFF

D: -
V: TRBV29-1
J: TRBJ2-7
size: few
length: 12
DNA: TGCAGCGTTGAGTACGGACGCGGGGAGCAGTACTTC
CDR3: CSVEYGRGEQYF

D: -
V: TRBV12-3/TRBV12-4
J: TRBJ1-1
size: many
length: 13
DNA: TGTGCCAGCAGTTTACCGGAGAACACTGAAGCTTTCTTT
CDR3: CASSLPENTEAFF

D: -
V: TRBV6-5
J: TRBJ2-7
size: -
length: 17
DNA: TGTGCCAGCAGTTACTCGAGATGGGCCTCTTGGGGTTACGAGCAGTACTTC
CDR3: CASSYSRWASWGYEQYF

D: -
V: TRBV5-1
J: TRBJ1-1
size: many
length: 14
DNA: TGCGCCAGCAGCCCCGACGCAGGGCGCACTGAAGCTTTCTTT
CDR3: CASSPDAGRTEAFF

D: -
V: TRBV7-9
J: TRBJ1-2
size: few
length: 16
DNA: TGTGCCAGCAGCGCTATTAGGGACCGCGGAGGATATGGCTACACCTTC
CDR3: CASSAIRDRGGYGYTF

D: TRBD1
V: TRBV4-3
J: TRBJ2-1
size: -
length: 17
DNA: TGCGCCAGCAGCCAAGATCTGGACAGGGAAAGAGACAATGAGCAGTTCTTC
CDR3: CASSQDLDRERDNEQFF

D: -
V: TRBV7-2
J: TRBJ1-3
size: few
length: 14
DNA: TGTGCCAGCAGCTTAGAGAAAACTGGAAACACCATATATTTT
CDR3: CASSLEKTGNTIYF

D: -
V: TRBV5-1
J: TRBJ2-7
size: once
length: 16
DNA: TGCGCCAGCAGCTTGGGTAGACAGCGTTTTTCCTACGAGCAGTACTTC
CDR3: CASSLGRQRFSYEQYF

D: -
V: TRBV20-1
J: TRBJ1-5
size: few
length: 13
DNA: TGCAGTGCTATGGGGGGAGACTATCAGCCCCAGCATTTT
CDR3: CSAMGGDYQPQHF

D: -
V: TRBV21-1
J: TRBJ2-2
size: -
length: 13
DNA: -
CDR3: CASSSTSTGELFF

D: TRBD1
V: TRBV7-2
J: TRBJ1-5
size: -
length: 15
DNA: TGTGCCAGCAGCTCGGGGACAGGGAACAATCAGCCCCAGCATTTT
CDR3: CASSSGTGNNQPQHF

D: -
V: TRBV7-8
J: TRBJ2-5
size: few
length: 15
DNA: TGTGCCAGCAGCTGGCAGGGAACAAGCCAAGAGACCCAGTACTTC
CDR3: CASSWQGTSQETQYF

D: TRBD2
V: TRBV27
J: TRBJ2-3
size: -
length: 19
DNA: TGTGCCAGCAGTCTCCTGGGACTAGCGGGAGAGGTCAGCACAGATACGCAGTATTTT
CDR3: CASSLLGLAGEVSTDTQYF

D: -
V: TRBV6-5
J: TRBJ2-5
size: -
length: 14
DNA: TGTGCCAGCAGTTACTCGGAGTTGCAAGAGACCCAGTACTTC
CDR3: CASSYSELQETQYF

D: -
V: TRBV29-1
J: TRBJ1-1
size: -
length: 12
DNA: TGCAGCGGCAGGGCCTTGAACACTGAAGCTTTCTTT
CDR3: CSGRALNTEAFF

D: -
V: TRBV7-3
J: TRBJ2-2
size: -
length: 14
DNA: TGTGCCAGCAGCTTAACTCCGGGAACCGGGGAGCTGTTTTTT
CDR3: CASSLTPGTGELFF

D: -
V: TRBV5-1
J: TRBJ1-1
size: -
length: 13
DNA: TGCGCCAGCAGCTTGGGAGCCGCGAGTGAAGCTTTCTTT
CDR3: CASSLGAASEAFF

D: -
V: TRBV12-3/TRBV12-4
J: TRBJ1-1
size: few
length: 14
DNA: TGTGCCAGCAGTTTAGCGCACAGGCTCGCTGAAGCTTTCTTT
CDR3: CASSLAHRLAEAFF

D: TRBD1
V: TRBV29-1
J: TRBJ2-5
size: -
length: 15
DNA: TGCAGCGCTACGGGGACAGGGACGGGTAGGGAGACCCAGTACTTC
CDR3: CSATGTGTGRETQYF

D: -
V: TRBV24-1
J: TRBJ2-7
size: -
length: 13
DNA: TGTGCCACCAGTGATTCCAGGGTCTACGAGCAGTACTTC
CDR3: CATSDSRVYEQYF

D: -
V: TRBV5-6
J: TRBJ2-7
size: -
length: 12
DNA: TGTGCCAGCAGCCTGGCGTGGGGAGAGCAGTACTTC
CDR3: CASSLAWGEQYF

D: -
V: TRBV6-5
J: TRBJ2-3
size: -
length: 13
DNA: TGTGCCAGCAGTTACGGCCCCCGAGATACGCAGTATTTT
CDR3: CASSYGPRDTQYF

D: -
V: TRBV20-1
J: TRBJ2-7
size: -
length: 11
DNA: TGCAGTGCTAGAGATCCGGGGAAGCAGTACTTC
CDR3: CSARDPGKQYF

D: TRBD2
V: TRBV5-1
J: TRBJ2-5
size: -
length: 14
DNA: TGCGCCAGCAGCTTCGCCCGGGAGGGCGAGACCCAGTACTTC
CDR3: CASSFAREGETQYF

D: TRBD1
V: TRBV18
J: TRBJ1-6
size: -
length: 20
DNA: TGTGCCAGCTCACCCCTTCCGGGACAGGGGACTAGCTCCTATAATTCACCCCTCCACTTT
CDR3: CASSPLPGQGTSSYNSPLHF

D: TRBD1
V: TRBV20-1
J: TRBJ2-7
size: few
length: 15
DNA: TGCAGTGCTAGAGTGGGACAGGGACTTTCCTACGAGCAGTACTTC
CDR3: CSARVGQGLSYEQYF

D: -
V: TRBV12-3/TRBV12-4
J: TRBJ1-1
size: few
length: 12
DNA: TGTGCCAGCAGGGAGGGGGGCACTGAAGCTTTCTTT
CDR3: CASREGGTEAFF